The 7 T cell receptor beta chains given below trace back to one sample, sequenced in a study of blood T cell repertoires in COVID-19. Measured with immunoSEQ multiplex PCR; TCRdb has only the in-frame clones, and not every one. The sample shows about 230,000 clones, around 84% of them seen only once. Material: peripheral blood. The receptors originated from a man between 50 and 59 years old with COVID-19, enrolled during active disease.

The CDR3, as DNA: TGTGCCACCAGTGATTTGTTGGAGCCCAATCAGCCCCAGCATTTT. Encoded protein: CATSDLLEPNQPQHF. The rearrangement joins TRBV24-1 to TRBJ1-5, with D uncertain. Trimming removed 0 bases from V and 3 bases from J, with 8 bases in between. Per the germline V gene, CDR1 is KGHDR and CDR2 is SFDVKD. The CDR3 loop spans 15 amino acids.

This chain connects TRBV9 to TRBJ2-5; 11 bases fit TRBD2. CDR1 is SGDLS and CDR2 is YYNGEE in the germline V gene. This CDR3 is 15 amino acids long. The trim removed 4 bases at V and 3 bases at J, leaving 5 bases unmatched. The CDR3: CASSLSGGEKETQYF. The DNA for the CDR3 is TGTGCCAGCAGCCTTAGCGGGGGGGAAAAAGAGACCCAGTACTTC. Full variable domain (remainder filled in from reference TRBV9 and TRBJ2-5): DSGVTQTPKHLITATGQRVTLRCSPRSGDLSVYWYQQSLDQGLQFLIQYYNGEERAKGNILERFSAQQFPDLHSELNLSSLELGDSALYFCASSLSGGEKETQYFGPGTRLLVL.

J is TRBJ2-5 and V is TRBV4-1; 7 nucleotides align to TRBD1. V lost 5 bases, J lost 3 bases, and 6 bases stayed unmatched. The CDR3 is 14 residues long. The V gene's germline CDR1 is MGHRA and CDR2 YSYEKL. CDR3 nucleotide sequence: TGCGCCAGCAGCAAGTACCAGGGGGAAGAGACCCAGTACTTC. Protein sequence: CASSKYQGEETQYF.

This clone was seen just once. The rearrangement links TRBV5-6 to TRBJ2-2, with D perhaps matching TRBD1 (5 bases). Germline V lookup: CDR1 SGHDT, CDR2 YYEEEE. V was shortened by 3 bases and J by 3 bases, with 15 bases between the two germline ends. This CDR3 comprises 16 residues. The CDR3 region has the DNA TGTGCCAGCAGCTATCCTAGGGGCCCTGACACCGGGGAGCTGTTTTTT. Amino acids: CASSYPRGPDTGELFF.

The J gene is TRBJ1-5, the V gene TRBV7-9; tentative D call: TRBD1 (5 bases). Per the germline V gene, CDR1 is SEHNR and CDR2 is FQNEAQ (reference sequence). V shed 5 bases and J shed 6 bases, with 8 bases lying between them. The CDR3 totals 12 residues. CDR3 residues: CASSRGVQPQHF. CDR3 coding DNA: TGTGCCAGCAGCCGGGGGGTTCAGCCCCAGCATTTT. Full variable domain (remainder filled in from reference TRBV7-9 and TRBJ1-5): DTGVSQNPRHKITKRGQNVTFRCDPISEHNRLYWYRQTLGQGPEFLTYFQNEAQLEKSRLLSDRFSAERPKGSFSTLEIQRTEQGDSAMYLCASSRGVQPQHFGDGTRLSIL.

This chain joins TRBV28 and TRBJ1-2; no clear D gene. V dropped 2 bases and J dropped 0 bases, with 16 bases sitting between them. The germline V gene encodes CDR1 MDHEN and CDR2 SYDVKM. The length of the CDR3 is 17 residues. The CDR3 nucleotides read TGTGCCAGCAGTTTAGCCGGACCCCCCGGGGCTAACTATGGCTACACCTTC. This sequence encodes CASSLAGPPGANYGYTF.

This chain connects TRBV5-1 to TRBJ2-7; 12 nucleotides agree with TRBD2. The CDR3 is 14 amino acids. J gave up 4 bases and V 4 bases, and 3 bases lay outside the gene matches. Germline loops: CDR1 SGHRS, CDR2 YFSETQ. CDR3 sequence: CASSGGTSGYEQYF. CDR3 in DNA: TGCGCCAGCAGCGGGGGGACTAGCGGGTACGAGCAGTACTTC.